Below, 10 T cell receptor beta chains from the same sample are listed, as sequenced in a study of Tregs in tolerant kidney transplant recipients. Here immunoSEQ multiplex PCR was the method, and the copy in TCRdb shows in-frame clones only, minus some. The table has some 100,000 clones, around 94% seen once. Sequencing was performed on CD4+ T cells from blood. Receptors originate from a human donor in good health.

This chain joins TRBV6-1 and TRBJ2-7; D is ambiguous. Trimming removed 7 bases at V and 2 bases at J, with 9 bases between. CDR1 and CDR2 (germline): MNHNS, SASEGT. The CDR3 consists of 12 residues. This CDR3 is CASTNGPYEQYF. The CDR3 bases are TGTGCCAGCACTAATGGCCCCTACGAGCAGTACTTC.

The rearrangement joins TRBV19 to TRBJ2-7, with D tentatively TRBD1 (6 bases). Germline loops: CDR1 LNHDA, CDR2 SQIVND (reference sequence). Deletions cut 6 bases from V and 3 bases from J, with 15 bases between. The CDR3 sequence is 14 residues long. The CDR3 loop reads CASSRGGSDYEQYF. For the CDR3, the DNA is TGTGCCAGTAGCCGAGGGGGTAGTGACTACGAGCAGTACTTC. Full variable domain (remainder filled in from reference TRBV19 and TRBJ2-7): DGGITQSPKYLFRKEGQNVTLSCEQNLNHDAMYWYRQDPGQGLRLIYYSQIVNDFQKGDIAEGYSVSREKKESFPLTVTSAQKNPTAFYLCASSRGGSDYEQYFGPGTRLTVT.

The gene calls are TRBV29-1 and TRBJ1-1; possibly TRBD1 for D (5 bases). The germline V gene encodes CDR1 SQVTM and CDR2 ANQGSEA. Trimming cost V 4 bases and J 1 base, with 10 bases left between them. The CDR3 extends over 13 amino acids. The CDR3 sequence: CSVGGRGNTEAFF. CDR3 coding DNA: TGCAGCGTTGGGGGCAGAGGGAACACTGAAGCTTTCTTT. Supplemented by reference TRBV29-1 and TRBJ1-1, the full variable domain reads SAVISQKPSRDICQRGTSLTIQCQVDSQVTMMFWYRQQPGQSLTLIATANQGSEATYESGFVIDKFPISRPNLTFSTLTVSNMSPEDSSIYLCSVGGRGNTEAFFGQGTRLTVV.

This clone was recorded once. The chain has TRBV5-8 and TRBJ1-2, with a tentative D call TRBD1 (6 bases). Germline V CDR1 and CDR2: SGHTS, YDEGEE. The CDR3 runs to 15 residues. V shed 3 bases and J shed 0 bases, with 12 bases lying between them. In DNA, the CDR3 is TGTGCCAGCAGCTGGACAGTGGAGGCTAACTATGGCTACACCTTC. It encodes CASSWTVEANYGYTF. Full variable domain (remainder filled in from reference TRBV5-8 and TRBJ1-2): EAGVTQSPTHLIKTRGQQATLRCSPISGHTSVYWYQQALGLGLQFLLWYDEGEERNRGNFPPRFSGRQFPNYSSELNVNALELEDSALYLCASSWTVEANYGYTFGSGTRLTVV.

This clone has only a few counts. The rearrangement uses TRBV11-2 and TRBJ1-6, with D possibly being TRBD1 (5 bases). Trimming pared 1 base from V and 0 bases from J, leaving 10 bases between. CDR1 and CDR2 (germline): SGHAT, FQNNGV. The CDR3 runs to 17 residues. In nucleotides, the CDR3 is TGTGCCAGCAGCTTAGGGACACTCTACTCCTATAATTCACCCCTCCACTTT. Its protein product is CASSLGTLYSYNSPLHF.

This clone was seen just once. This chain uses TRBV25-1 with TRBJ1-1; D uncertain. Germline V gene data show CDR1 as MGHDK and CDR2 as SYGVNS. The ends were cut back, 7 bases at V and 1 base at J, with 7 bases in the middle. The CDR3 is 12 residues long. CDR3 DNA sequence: TGTGCCAGCAAACGACAGAACACTGAAGCTTTCTTT. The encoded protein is CASKRQNTEAFF. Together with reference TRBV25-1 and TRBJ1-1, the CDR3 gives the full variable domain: EADIYQTPRYLVIGTGKKITLECSQTMGHDKMYWYQQDPGMELHLIHYSYGVNSTEKGDLSSESTVSRIRTEHFPLTLESARPSHTSQYLCASKRQNTEAFFGQGTRLTVV.

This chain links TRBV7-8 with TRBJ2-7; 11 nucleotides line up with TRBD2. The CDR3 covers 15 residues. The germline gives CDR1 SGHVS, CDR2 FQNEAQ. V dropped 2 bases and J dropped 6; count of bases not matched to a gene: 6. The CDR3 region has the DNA TGTGCCAGCAGCTTAACTAGCGGGAGAATTGGCGAGCAGTACTTC. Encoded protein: CASSLTSGRIGEQYF. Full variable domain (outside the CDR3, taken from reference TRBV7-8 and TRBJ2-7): GAGVSQSPRYKVAKRGQDVALRCDPISGHVSLFWYQQALGQGPEFLTYFQNEAQLDKSGLPSDRFFAERPEGSVSTLKIQRTQQEDSAVYLCASSLTSGRIGEQYFGPGTRLTVT.

CDR3 in DNA: TGTGCCAGCAGCTTGGGGGGTAACTATGGCTACACCTTC. Translating it yields CASSLGGNYGYTF. This chain connects TRBV7-9 to TRBJ1-2; perhaps TRBD1 as D (5 bases). With 3 bases removed from V and 1 base from J, the gap between germline ends came to 6 bases. From germline, CDR1 is SEHNR and CDR2 FQNEAQ (reference sequence). This CDR3 contains 13 residues.

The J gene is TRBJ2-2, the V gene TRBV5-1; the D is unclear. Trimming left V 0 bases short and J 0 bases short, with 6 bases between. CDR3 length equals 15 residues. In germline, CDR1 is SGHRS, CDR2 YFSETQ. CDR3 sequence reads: CASSLGVPNTGELFF. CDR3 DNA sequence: TGCGCCAGCAGCTTGGGGGTCCCGAACACCGGGGAGCTGTTTTTT.

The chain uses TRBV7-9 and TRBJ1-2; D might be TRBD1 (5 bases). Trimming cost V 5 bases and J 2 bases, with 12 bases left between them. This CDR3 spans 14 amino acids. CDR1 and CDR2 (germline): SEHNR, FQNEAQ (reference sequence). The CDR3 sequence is CASSTPGGNYGYTF. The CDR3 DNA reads TGTGCCAGCAGCACCCCGGGGGGGAACTATGGCTACACCTTC. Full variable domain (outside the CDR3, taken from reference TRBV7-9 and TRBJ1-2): DTGVSQNPRHKITKRGQNVTFRCDPISEHNRLYWYRQTLGQGPEFLTYFQNEAQLEKSRLLSDRFSAERPKGSFSTLEIQRTEQGDSAMYLCASSTPGGNYGYTFGSGTRLTVV.